These 19 T cell receptor beta chains share one sample of origin, sequenced in a study of T cell responses to AZD1222 COVID-19 vaccine. Assay used: immunoSEQ multiplex PCR; TCRdb lists only in-frame clones, some missing. Found here are around 78,000 clones, roughly 87% of them singletons; the top ten hold nearly 25%. The sample was peripheral blood, taken on day 0 of AZD1222 vaccination. These receptors were taken from an adult in good health.

The rearrangement uses TRBV2 and TRBJ2-3; no definite D call. The germline V and J ends were trimmed by 6 bases and 2 bases, with 12 bases remaining between them. This CDR3 spans 14 amino acids. CDR1 and CDR2 from the germline V gene are SNHLY and FYNNEI. This CDR3 reads CASRLNVPTDTQYF. Written as DNA, the CDR3 is TGTGCCAGCAGGTTAAACGTTCCCACAGATACGCAGTATTTT.

The CDR3 loop is CAWRDTGGRSPLHF. The CDR3 nucleotides read TGTGCCTGGAGAGATACAGGGGGAAGGTCACCCCTCCACTTT. The chain couples TRBV30 to TRBJ1-6; 8 bases map to TRBD1. CDR3 length equals 14 residues. CDR1 GTSNPN and CDR2 SVGIG come from the germline V gene (reference sequence). V was pared by 3 bases and J by 10 bases, with 8 bases of the junction left unmatched.

The genes are TRBV5-5 and TRBJ2-2, with a possible D match to TRBD2 (7 bases). CDR3 length: 13 amino acids. Germline V gene lookup returns CDR1 SGHKS and CDR2 YYEKEE (reference sequence). V lost 7 bases, J lost 5 bases, and 12 bases lay in between. CDR3 bases: TGTGCCAGCCGGGGGGCAGGGACCGGGGAGCTGTTTTTT. This codes for CASRGAGTGELFF.

The chain links TRBV30 to TRBJ1-1; the match to TRBD1 covers 7 bases. The CDR3 is made up of 14 amino acids. Per germline, CDR1 GTSNPN and CDR2 SVGIG (reference sequence). V dropped 4 bases and J dropped 3; count of bases not matched to a gene: 8. The CDR3 nucleotides read TGTGCCTGGACCCCGACAGGGTGGCACACTGAAGCTTTCTTT. It codes for CAWTPTGWHTEAFF.

This chain joins TRBV10-3 and TRBJ2-2, with TRBD1 identical over 8 bases. In germline, CDR1 is ENHRY, CDR2 SYGVKD. The trim removed 2 bases at V and 4 bases at J, leaving 0 bases unmatched. The CDR3 contains 14 residues. CDR3 protein: CAISEGQGTGELFF. The CDR3 nucleotides read TGTGCCATCAGTGAGGGACAGGGCACCGGGGAGCTGTTTTTT.

This chain connects TRBV7-9 to TRBJ2-7; the D gene is possibly TRBD1 (7 bases). CDR1 SEHNR and CDR2 FQNEAQ come from the germline V gene (reference sequence). Trimming stripped 4 bases from V and 2 bases from J, with 15 bases between. This CDR3 is built from 15 residues. The CDR3, as DNA: TGTGCCAGCAGCTCAGGGGCGGGACAGCCCTACGAGCAGTACTTC. Its protein product is CASSSGAGQPYEQYF.

This chain uses TRBV11-2 with TRBJ2-7; 7 bases are a match to TRBD2. Trimming at V came to 8 bases and at J to 3 bases, leaving 7 bases not matched to a gene. The length of the CDR3 is 13 residues. Germline V gene lookup returns CDR1 SGHAT and CDR2 FQNNGV. The CDR3 region has the DNA TGTGCCAGCTGGGGGGGGAAAATCTACGAGCAGTACTTC. Protein sequence: CASWGGKIYEQYF. Complete variable domain (other parts from reference TRBV11-2 and TRBJ2-7): EAGVAQSPRYKIIEKRQSVAFWCNPISGHATLYWYQQILGQGPKLLIQFQNNGVVDDSQLPKDRFSAERLKGVDSTLKIQPAKLEDSAVYLCASWGGKIYEQYFGPGTRLTVT.

The CDR3, as DNA: TGTGCCAGCAAAACAGGGTTTTATAGCAATCAGCCCCAGCATTTT. Translation gives CASKTGFYSNQPQHF. The chain combines TRBV6-5 with TRBJ1-5, with D possibly TRBD1 on 6 matching bases. The CDR3 covers 15 residues. Germline V lookup: CDR1 MNHEY, CDR2 SVGAGI. V gave up 7 bases and J gave up 0 bases, with 13 bases separating them.

CDR3 in DNA: TGTGCCAGCAGCCCCCATTCCGGGAAGCGCACCGGGGAGCTGTTTTTT. This sequence encodes CASSPHSGKRTGELFF. V is TRBV5-4 and J is TRBJ2-2; weak D call: TRBD2 (5 bases). Germline CDR1 reads SGHNT; CDR2 reads YYREEE (reference sequence). Trimming left V 4 bases short and J 4 bases short, with 17 bases between. CDR3 size: 16 residues.

This chain uses TRBV12-5 with TRBJ2-1; 8 bases fit TRBD2. CDR1 and CDR2 (germline): LGHNT, FRNRAP. J gave up 2 bases and V 8 bases, and 5 bases lay outside the gene matches. The CDR3 extends over 14 amino acids. The CDR3 protein is CASRTGGPYNEQFF. The CDR3 nucleotides are TGTGCTAGTCGGACGGGGGGGCCCTACAATGAGCAGTTCTTC.

This chain joins TRBV2 and TRBJ2-1, with no clear D. The CDR3 has 13 residues. Trimming took 6 bases from V and 5 from J, leaving 11 bases between them. Germline loops: CDR1 SNHLY, CDR2 FYNNEI. This CDR3 reads CASRHLENNEQFF. The CDR3 DNA sequence: TGTGCCAGCAGGCACCTAGAAAACAATGAGCAGTTCTTC.

The J gene is TRBJ2-5, the V gene TRBV4-3; 12 positions match TRBD2. This CDR3 has 17 amino acids. The germline gives CDR1 LGHNA, CDR2 YSLEER. Germline trimming cut 2 bases from V and 4 bases from J; bases unmatched to any gene: 8. DNA for the CDR3: TGCGCCAGCAGCCAACGGTCTAGCGGGGGGGCCAGAGAGACCCAGTACTTC. Amino acids: CASSQRSSGGARETQYF.

The chain employs TRBV9 and TRBJ2-3, with a tentative D call TRBD2 (6 bases). There are 14 residues in the CDR3. V was cut by 5 bases and J by 0 bases, with 10 bases left in between. The germline V gene encodes CDR1 SGDLS and CDR2 YYNGEE. CDR3 sequence: CASSRTTSTDTQYF. CDR3 DNA sequence: TGTGCCAGCAGTCGGACTACTAGCACAGATACGCAGTATTTT.

CDR3 in DNA: TGCGCCAGCAGCCAAGAGCAGGGCCTAGCGGGGGACTACAGCACAGATACGCAGTATTTT. The encoded protein is CASSQEQGLAGDYSTDTQYF. The chain recombines TRBV4-1 with TRBJ2-3, with 10 bases fitting TRBD2. CDR1 is MGHRA, CDR2 YSYEKL, per germline. The junction had 12 bases not matched to a gene; V was cut back by 0 bases and J by 0 bases. The CDR3 runs to 20 residues.

The chain joins TRBV21-1 to TRBJ2-4; the table's TRBD1 call for D was not verified on the DNA. TRBV21-1 is a recognized pseudogene. This CDR3 is 14 amino acids long. The chain's CDR3 is CASSKYKGAGIQYF. The CDR3 DNA follows: TGTGCCAGCAGCAAGTATAAGGGGGCGGGCATTCAGTACTTC.

The chain has TRBV5-1 and TRBJ1-4; D is uncertain. From germline, CDR1 is SGHRS and CDR2 YFSETQ. V was pared by 1 base and J by 6 bases, with 13 bases between. This CDR3 contains 15 residues. CDR3 sequence (DNA): TGCGCCAGCAGCTTGTTCACGTCGGGATATGAAAAACTGTTTTTT. Its protein is CASSLFTSGYEKLFF.

V and J are TRBV7-9 and TRBJ1-1; D remains ambiguous. Trimming took 5 bases from V and 4 from J, leaving 14 bases between them. Germline CDR1 reads SEHNR; CDR2 reads FQNEAQ (reference sequence). The length of the CDR3 is 14 residues. The CDR3 sequence: CASSTPALGTEAFF. The CDR3 region has the DNA TGTGCCAGCAGCACACCAGCCTTGGGCACTGAAGCTTTCTTT.

Concerning this clone: Other DNA sequences within the sample encode an identical CDR3. CDR3 sequence reads: CAWSTGYGYTF. CDR3 nucleotides: TGTGCCTGGAGCACCGGCTATGGCTACACCTTC. The chain links TRBV30 to TRBJ1-2; D ambiguous. The V gene's germline CDR1 is GTSNPN and CDR2 SVGIG (reference sequence). Trimming stripped 3 bases from V and 4 bases from J, with 6 bases between. This CDR3 is built from 11 residues.

This chain links TRBV6-4 with TRBJ2-5, with 8 positions matching TRBD1. This CDR3 is built from 17 residues. The junction had 12 bases not matched to a gene; V was cut back by 6 bases and J by 0 bases. Germline V gene lookup returns CDR1 MRHNA and CDR2 SNTAGT. The CDR3 loop reads CASSADREIEYQETQYF. CDR3 sequence (DNA): TGTGCCAGCAGCGCGGACAGGGAGATAGAGTACCAAGAGACCCAGTACTTC.